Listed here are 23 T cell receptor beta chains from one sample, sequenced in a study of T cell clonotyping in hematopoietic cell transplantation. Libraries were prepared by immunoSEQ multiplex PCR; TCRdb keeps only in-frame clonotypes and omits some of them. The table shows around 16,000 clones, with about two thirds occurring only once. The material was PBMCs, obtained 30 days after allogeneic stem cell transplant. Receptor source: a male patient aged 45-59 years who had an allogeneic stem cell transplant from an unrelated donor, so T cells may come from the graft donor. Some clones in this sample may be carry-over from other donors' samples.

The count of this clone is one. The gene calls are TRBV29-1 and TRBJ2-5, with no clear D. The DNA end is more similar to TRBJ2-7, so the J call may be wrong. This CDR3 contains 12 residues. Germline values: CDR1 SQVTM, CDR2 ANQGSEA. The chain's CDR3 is CSVEESSYEQYF. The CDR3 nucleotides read TGCAGCGTTGAAGAATCATCCTACGAGCAGTACTTC.

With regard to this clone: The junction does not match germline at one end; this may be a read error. CDR3 amino acids: CASSQDARGYGYTF. In nucleotides, the CDR3 is TGCGCTAGCAGCCAAGATGCCAGGGGCTATGGCTACACCTTC. V and J are TRBV4-3 and TRBJ1-2; TRBD1 might be the D (6 bases). There are 14 residues in the CDR3. Germline V gene data show CDR1 as LGHNA and CDR2 as YSLEER.

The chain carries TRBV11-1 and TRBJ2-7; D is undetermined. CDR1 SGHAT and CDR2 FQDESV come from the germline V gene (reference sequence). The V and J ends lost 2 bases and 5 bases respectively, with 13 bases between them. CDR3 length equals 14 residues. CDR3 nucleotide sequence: TGTGCCAGCAGCTTAACCCCCCCGTTCGACGAGCAGTACTTC. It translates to CASSLTPPFDEQYF.

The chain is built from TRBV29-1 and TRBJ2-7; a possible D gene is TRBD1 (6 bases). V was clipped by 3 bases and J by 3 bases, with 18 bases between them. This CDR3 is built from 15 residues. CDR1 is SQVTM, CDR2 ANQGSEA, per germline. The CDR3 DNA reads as TGCAGCGTTGAGATTCGAGAGGGACACGACTACGAGCAGTACTTC. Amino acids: CSVEIREGHDYEQYF.

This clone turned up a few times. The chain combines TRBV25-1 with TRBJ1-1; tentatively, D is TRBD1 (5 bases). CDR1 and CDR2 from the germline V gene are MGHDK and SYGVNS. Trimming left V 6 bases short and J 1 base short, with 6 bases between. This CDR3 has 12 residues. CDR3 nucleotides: TGTGCCAGCAGAAGGGGGAACACTGAAGCTTTCTTT. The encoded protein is CASRRGNTEAFF. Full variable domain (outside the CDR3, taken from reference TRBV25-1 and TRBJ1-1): EADIYQTPRYLVIGTGKKITLECSQTMGHDKMYWYQQDPGMELHLIHYSYGVNSTEKGDLSSESTVSRIRTEHFPLTLESARPSHTSQYLCASRRGNTEAFFGQGTRLTVV.

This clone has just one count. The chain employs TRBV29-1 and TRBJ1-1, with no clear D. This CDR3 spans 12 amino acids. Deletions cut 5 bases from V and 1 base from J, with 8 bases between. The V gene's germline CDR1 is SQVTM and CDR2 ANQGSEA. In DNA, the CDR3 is TGCAGCGTTTTCCGGACGAACACTGAAGCTTTCTTT. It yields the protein CSVFRTNTEAFF.

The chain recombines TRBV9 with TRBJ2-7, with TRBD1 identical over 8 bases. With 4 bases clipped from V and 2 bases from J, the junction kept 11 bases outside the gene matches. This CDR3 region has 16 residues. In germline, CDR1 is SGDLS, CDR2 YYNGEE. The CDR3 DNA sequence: TGTGCCAGCAGCCTCCTACCGGACAGGGCCGCCTACGAGCAGTACTTC. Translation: CASSLLPDRAAYEQYF.

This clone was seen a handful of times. CDR3 nucleotide sequence: TGTGCCAGCCAGTACAGGGGCAGTCAGCCCCAGCATTTT. Translation gives CASQYRGSQPQHF. The J gene is TRBJ1-5, the V gene TRBV28; 7 nucleotides match TRBD1. CDR3 length equals 13 residues. Germline V gene data show CDR1 as MDHEN and CDR2 as SYDVKM. V was clipped by 8 bases and J by 6 bases; unmatched bases: 7.

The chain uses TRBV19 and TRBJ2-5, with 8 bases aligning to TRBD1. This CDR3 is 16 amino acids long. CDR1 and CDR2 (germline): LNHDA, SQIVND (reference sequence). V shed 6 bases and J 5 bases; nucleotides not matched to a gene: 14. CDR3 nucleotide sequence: TGTGCCAGTAGCCCCTTTTTCAGGGGGCTAGGGGAGACCCAGTACTTC. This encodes CASSPFFRGLGETQYF.

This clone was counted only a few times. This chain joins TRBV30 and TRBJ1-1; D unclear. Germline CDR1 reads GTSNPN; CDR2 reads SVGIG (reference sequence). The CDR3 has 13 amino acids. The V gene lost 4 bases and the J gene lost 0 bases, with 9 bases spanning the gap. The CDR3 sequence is CAWTNGMNTEAFF. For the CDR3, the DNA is TGTGCCTGGACGAACGGGATGAACACTGAAGCTTTCTTT.

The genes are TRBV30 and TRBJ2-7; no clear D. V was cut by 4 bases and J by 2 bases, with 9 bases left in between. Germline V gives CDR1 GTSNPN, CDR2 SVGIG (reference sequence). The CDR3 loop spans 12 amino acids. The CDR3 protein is CAWNPGAYEQYF. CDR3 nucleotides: TGTGCCTGGAACCCTGGAGCCTACGAGCAGTACTTC.

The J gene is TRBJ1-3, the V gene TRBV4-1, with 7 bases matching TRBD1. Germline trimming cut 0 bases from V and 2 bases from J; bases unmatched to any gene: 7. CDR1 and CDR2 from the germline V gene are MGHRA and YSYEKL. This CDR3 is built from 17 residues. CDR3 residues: CASSQEAKGATGNTIYF. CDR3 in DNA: TGCGCCAGCAGCCAAGAAGCGAAGGGGGCTACTGGAAACACCATATATTTT.

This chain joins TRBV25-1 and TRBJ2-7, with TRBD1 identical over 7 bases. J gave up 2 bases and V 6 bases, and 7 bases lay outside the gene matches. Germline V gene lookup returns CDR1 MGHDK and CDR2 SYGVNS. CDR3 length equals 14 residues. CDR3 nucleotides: TGTGCCAGCAGCGTTGACAGGGTCCCCTACGAGCAGTACTTC. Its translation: CASSVDRVPYEQYF.

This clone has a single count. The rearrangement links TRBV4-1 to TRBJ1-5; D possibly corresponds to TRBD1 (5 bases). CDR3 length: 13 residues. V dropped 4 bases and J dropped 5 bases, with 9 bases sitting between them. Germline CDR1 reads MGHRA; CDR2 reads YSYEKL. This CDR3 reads CASSRGNDQPQHF. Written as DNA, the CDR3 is TGCGCCAGCAGCCGGGGGAACGATCAGCCCCAGCATTTT.

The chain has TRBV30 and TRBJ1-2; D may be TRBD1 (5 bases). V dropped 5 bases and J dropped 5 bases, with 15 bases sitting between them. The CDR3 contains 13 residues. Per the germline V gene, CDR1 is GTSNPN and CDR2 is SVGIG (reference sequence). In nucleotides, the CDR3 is TGTGCCTGGGAGATACGGGGCAAATATGGCTACACCTTC. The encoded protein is CAWEIRGKYGYTF.

DNA for the CDR3: TGTGCCAGCAGCCTACTAGCGGCGACAGATACGCAGTATTTT. The encoded protein is CASSLLAATDTQYF. The chain employs TRBV5-6 and TRBJ2-3, with TRBD2 matching 8 bases. Trimming cost V 4 bases and J 3 bases; bases outside gene matches: 4. There are 14 residues in the CDR3. Per germline, CDR1 SGHDT and CDR2 YYEEEE.

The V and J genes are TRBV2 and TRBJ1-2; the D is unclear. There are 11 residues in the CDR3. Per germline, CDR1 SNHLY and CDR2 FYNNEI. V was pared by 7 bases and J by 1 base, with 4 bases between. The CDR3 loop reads CASMDNYGYTF. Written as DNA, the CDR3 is TGTGCCAGCATGGATAACTATGGCTACACCTTC.

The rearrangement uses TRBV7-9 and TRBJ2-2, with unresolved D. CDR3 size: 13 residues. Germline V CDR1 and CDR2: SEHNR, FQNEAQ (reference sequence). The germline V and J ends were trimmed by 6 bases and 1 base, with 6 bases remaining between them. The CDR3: CASSRGNTGELFF. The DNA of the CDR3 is TGTGCCAGCAGTCGAGGGAACACCGGGGAGCTGTTTTTT.

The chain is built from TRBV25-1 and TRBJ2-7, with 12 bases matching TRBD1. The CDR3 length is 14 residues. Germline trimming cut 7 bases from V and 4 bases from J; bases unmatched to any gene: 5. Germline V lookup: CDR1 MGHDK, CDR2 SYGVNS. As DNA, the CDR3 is TGTGCCAGCACCGGGACAGGGGGCAGGTACGAGCAGTACTTC. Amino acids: CASTGTGGRYEQYF.

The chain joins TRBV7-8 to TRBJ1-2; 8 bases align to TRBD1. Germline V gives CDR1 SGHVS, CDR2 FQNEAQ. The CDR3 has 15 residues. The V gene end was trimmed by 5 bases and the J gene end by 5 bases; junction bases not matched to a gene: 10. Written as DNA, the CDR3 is TGTGCCAGCAGCGGCGGACAGGGATTTACGTATGGCTACACCTTC. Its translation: CASSGGQGFTYGYTF.

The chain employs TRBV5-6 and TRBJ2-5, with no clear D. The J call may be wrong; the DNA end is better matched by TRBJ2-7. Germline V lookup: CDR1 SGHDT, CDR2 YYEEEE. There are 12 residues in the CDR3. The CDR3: CASSSDTYEQYF. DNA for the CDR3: TGTGCCAGCAGCTCCGACACCTACGAGCAGTACTTC.

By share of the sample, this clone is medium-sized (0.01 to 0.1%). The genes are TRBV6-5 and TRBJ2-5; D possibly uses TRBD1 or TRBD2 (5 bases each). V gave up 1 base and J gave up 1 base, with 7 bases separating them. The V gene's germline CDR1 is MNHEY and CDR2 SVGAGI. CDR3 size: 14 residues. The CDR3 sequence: CASSYFGGQETQYF. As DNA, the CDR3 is TGTGCCAGCAGTTACTTTGGGGGCCAAGAGACCCAGTACTTC.

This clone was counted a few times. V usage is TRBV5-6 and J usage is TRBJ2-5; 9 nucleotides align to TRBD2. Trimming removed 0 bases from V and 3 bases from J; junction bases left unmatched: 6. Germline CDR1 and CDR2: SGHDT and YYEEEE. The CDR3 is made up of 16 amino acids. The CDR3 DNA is TGTGCCAGCAGCTTGGGGCTAGCGGGGTTGGAAGAGACCCAGTACTTC. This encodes CASSLGLAGLEETQYF.